The T cell receptor (beta chain) under discussion was sequenced for a study of T cell responses to AZD1222 COVID-19 vaccine. Data came from immunoSEQ multiplex PCR; TCRdb stores just in-frame clones and leaves some out. Of about 57,000 clones listed, approximately 84% are singletons. Regarding the study as a whole: Donors skewed white British and female; clonal diversity was possibly underestimated. None of the repertoires were sampled until the peak T cell response had passed. At 160-218 and 743-854, vaccine-associated CD4 TCRs were dominant, and they spanned spike. Seropositive status at baseline applied to only six AZD1222 recipients.

A remark on this clone: Antigen unknown.

Trimming removed 7 bases from V and 1 base from J, with 12 bases in between. From germline, CDR1 is LNHDA and CDR2 SQIVND (reference sequence). The CDR3 covers 14 residues. The sequencing here drew on peripheral blood, taken on day 0 of AZD1222 vaccination. The receptor was isolated from an adult in good health. The chain couples TRBV19 to TRBJ2-3; a weak D match, TRBD2 (5 bases). The CDR3: CASKEVGGTDTQYF. DNA of the CDR3: TGTGCCAGTAAGGAGGTTGGAGGCACAGATACGCAGTATTTT.